One sample yielded the 19 T cell receptor beta chains listed below, sequenced in a study of blood T cell repertoires in COVID-19. Repertoires were generated with immunoSEQ multiplex PCR, while TCRdb's copy carries only in-frame clones and drops some. In the table there are approximately 110,000 clones, about 79% of which are singletons. Sequences were obtained from peripheral blood. These receptors were obtained from a woman older than 75 with active or convalescent COVID-19.

The rearrangement joins TRBV5-4 to TRBJ2-7; 7 bases map to TRBD2. Per the germline V gene, CDR1 is SGHNT and CDR2 is YYREEE (reference sequence). V lost 2 bases to trimming and J lost 5 bases; unmatched junction nucleotides: 10. The CDR3 consists of 15 residues. The CDR3 here is CASSFSPLAANEQYF. CDR3 DNA sequence: TGTGCCAGCAGCTTTTCCCCGCTAGCGGCTAACGAGCAGTACTTC.

The chain has TRBV5-4 and TRBJ2-5; 10 nucleotides match TRBD1. The germline CDR1 and CDR2 sequences are SGHNT and YYREEE (reference sequence). V was pared by 4 bases and J by 5 bases, with 8 bases of the junction left unmatched. The CDR3 has 15 residues. CDR3 in DNA: TGTGCCAGCAGCGTTCCGGGACAGGGGATGGAGACCCAGTACTTC. This sequence encodes CASSVPGQGMETQYF.

This clone showed up just once. This chain joins TRBV27 and TRBJ2-1, with TRBD2 identical over 8 bases. Per germline, CDR1 MNHEY and CDR2 SMNVEV (reference sequence). Trimming removed 1 base from V and 15 bases from J; junction bases left unmatched: 14. The CDR3 spans 15 residues. The CDR3 DNA follows: TGTGCCAGCAGTTTATTTGAGCGGGAGTGGCTCGGGTGGTTCTTC. It specifies CASSLFEREWLGWFF.

The V gene is TRBV6-6, the J gene TRBJ1-2; the D gene is possibly TRBD1 (6 bases). Trimming pared 6 bases from V and 5 bases from J, leaving 13 bases between. This CDR3 is 13 amino acids long. CDR1 MNHNY and CDR2 SVGAGI come from the germline V gene (reference sequence). As DNA, the CDR3 is TGTGCCAGCAGACACCCAGGGGAATATGGCTACACCTTC. It codes for CASRHPGEYGYTF.

This clone was observed a handful of times. The chain uses TRBV6-5 and TRBJ2-3, with D possibly matching TRBD2 (5 bases). Germline CDR1 MNHEY, CDR2 SVGAGI. V gave up 5 bases and J gave up 5 bases, with 11 bases separating them. CDR3 size: 13 residues. The CDR3 is CASSNGERDTQYF. The DNA for the CDR3 is TGTGCCAGCAGTAACGGGGAACGAGATACGCAGTATTTT.

The chain joins TRBV4-1 to TRBJ1-1; D may be TRBD1 (5 bases). The CDR3 has 14 residues. Germline assignment: CDR1 MGHRA and CDR2 YSYEKL. The ends were cut back, 1 base at V and 3 bases at J, with 9 bases in the middle. CDR3 DNA sequence: TGCGCCAGCAGCCAAGGTTGGGGGGACACTGAAGCTTTCTTT. It encodes CASSQGWGDTEAFF.

J is TRBJ2-3 and V is TRBV5-8; 9 bases are shared with TRBD1. This CDR3 spans 15 amino acids. J gave up 0 bases and V 3 bases, and 2 bases lay outside the gene matches. Per the germline V gene, CDR1 is SGHTS and CDR2 is YDEGEE. This CDR3 is CASSSGQGSTDTQYF. The CDR3 region has the DNA TGTGCCAGCAGCTCCGGACAGGGGAGCACAGATACGCAGTATTTT.

V gene TRBV5-1 combines with J gene TRBJ2-1; 7 bases match TRBD2. Germline values: CDR1 SGHRS, CDR2 YFSETQ. V lost 4 bases and J lost 3; bases outside the gene matches: 4. The CDR3 runs 14 residues. CDR3 DNA: TGCGCCAGCAGCGGAGGACTAGTCTACAATGAGCAGTTCTTC. Its translation is CASSGGLVYNEQFF.

This clone came up once. V usage is TRBV18 and J usage is TRBJ2-1, with 8 bases matching TRBD2. Trimming cost V 2 bases and J 3 bases; bases outside gene matches: 6. The CDR3 runs 16 residues. Per the germline V gene, CDR1 is KGHSH and CDR2 is LQKENI. CDR3 loop: CASSPKPGLDYNEQFF. Written as DNA, the CDR3 is TGTGCCAGCTCACCAAAGCCGGGACTAGACTACAATGAGCAGTTCTTC.

This rearrangement joins TRBV19 to TRBJ1-5; 10 positions agree with TRBD1. The CDR3 totals 16 residues. Trimming at V came to 4 bases and at J to 2 bases, leaving 5 bases not matched to a gene. In germline, CDR1 is LNHDA, CDR2 SQIVND (reference sequence). As DNA, the CDR3 is TGTGCCAGTAGTACGACCGGGACAGGGGGCAATCAGCCCCAGCATTTT. It is translated as CASSTTGTGGNQPQHF.

This clone turned up a few times. This chain connects TRBV10-3 to TRBJ2-1; TRBD2 matches 7 bases. This CDR3 comprises 16 residues. The germline CDR1 and CDR2 sequences are ENHRY and SYGVKD. Losses at the gene ends were 7 bases for V and 7 bases for J; bases not matched to a gene: 16. The DNA of the CDR3 is TGTGCCATCACCTCGGGCATAGGCGGGAGCGGGAATGAGCAGTTCTTC. It yields the protein CAITSGIGGSGNEQFF.

This chain joins TRBV5-6 and TRBJ2-7; possibly TRBD2 for D (5 bases). Trimming cost V 0 bases and J 2 bases, with 6 bases left between them. The CDR3 runs 13 residues. The V gene's germline CDR1 is SGHDT and CDR2 YYEEEE. DNA of the CDR3: TGTGCCAGCAGCTTGGCGAGGGCCTACGAGCAGTACTTC. Its translation is CASSLARAYEQYF.

The V gene is TRBV6-1, the J gene TRBJ2-7, with no clear D. CDR1 and CDR2 from the germline V gene are MNHNS and SASEGT. The CDR3 runs 15 residues. The V end was cut by 2 bases, the J end by 2 bases, with 13 bases between. Written as DNA, the CDR3 is TGTGCCAGCAGTGAATACCCCGGCCTAGCCTACGAGCAGTACTTC. Translated, it gives CASSEYPGLAYEQYF.

Concerning this clone itself: The same CDR3 also results from other DNA sequences found in this sample. The rearrangement uses TRBV10-3 and TRBJ1-5, with D possibly matching TRBD1 (6 bases). This CDR3 has 16 amino acids. Germline V CDR1 and CDR2: ENHRY, SYGVKD. Trimming cost V 0 bases and J 1 base, with 10 bases left between them. CDR3 nucleotide sequence: TGTGCCATCAGTGAGTCAGGGCAGGGGAGCAATCAGCCCCAGCATTTT. Translated: CAISESGQGSNQPQHF.

The V call is TRBV6-5, the J call TRBJ1-2; TRBD1 matches 7 bases. The CDR3 has 16 residues. CDR1 is MNHEY, CDR2 SVGAGI, per germline. V gave up 4 bases and J gave up 6 bases; unmatched junction bases: 14. The CDR3 DNA reads TGTGCCAGCAGTTCTGGGTGGGGGGACAGTGGACATGGCTACACCTTC. This codes for CASSSGWGDSGHGYTF.

There are a few counts of this clone. The gene calls are TRBV11-2 and TRBJ2-7; D is undetermined. The V gene's germline CDR1 is SGHAT and CDR2 FQNNGV. V lost 1 base and J 2 bases, leaving 9 bases between the germline ends. The length of the CDR3 is 14 residues. The CDR3 loop reads CASSLVRSTYEQYF. DNA of the CDR3: TGTGCCAGCAGCTTAGTCCGGAGTACCTACGAGCAGTACTTC.

V is TRBV7-3 and J is TRBJ2-3; 7 bases fit TRBD2. The CDR3 is 14 amino acids. Germline V gene sequence: CDR1 SGHTA, CDR2 FQGTGA. V lost 1 base, J lost 7 bases, and 5 bases stayed unmatched. DNA for the CDR3: TGTGCCAGCAGCTTAATAGCGGGTGATTATACGCAGTATTTT. It codes for CASSLIAGDYTQYF.

The chain carries TRBV5-1 and TRBJ1-3; TRBD1 aligns across 7 bases. CDR1 is SGHRS, CDR2 YFSETQ, per germline. Trimming cost V 0 bases and J 0 bases; bases outside gene matches: 6. The CDR3 is made up of 17 amino acids. CDR3 in DNA: TGCGCCAGCAGCTTGGGAACAGGGGTGATCTCTGGAAACACCATATATTTT. Amino acid sequence: CASSLGTGVISGNTIYF.

The chain joins TRBV19 to TRBJ2-3, with 10 positions matching TRBD1. The J segment lost 2 bases and the V segment lost 5 bases, leaving 7 bases of the junction unmatched. Germline lookup yields CDR1 LNHDA and CDR2 SQIVND (reference sequence). This CDR3 contains 16 residues. In DNA, the CDR3 is TGTGCCAGTAGTGGCGCCGGGACAGGGGTCACAGATACGCAGTATTTT. Residues: CASSGAGTGVTDTQYF.